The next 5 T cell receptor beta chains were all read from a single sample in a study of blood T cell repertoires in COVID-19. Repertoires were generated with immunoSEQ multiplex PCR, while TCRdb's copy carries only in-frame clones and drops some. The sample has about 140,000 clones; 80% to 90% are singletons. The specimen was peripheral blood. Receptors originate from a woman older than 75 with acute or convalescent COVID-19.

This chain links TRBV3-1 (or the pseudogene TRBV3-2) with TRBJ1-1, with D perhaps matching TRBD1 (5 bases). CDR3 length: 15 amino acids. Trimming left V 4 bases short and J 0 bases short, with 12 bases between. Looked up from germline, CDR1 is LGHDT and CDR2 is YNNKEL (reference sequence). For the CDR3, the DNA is TGTGCCAGCAGCCCATTATGGGGCATGAACACTGAAGCTTTCTTT. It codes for CASSPLWGMNTEAFF.

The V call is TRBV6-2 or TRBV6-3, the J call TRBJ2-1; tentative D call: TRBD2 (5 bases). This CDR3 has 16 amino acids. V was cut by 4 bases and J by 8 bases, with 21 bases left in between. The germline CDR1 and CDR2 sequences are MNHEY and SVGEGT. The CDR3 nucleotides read TGTGCCAGCAGTTTGGAGGCGGGCCGTACTGGTCATGAGCAGTTCTTC. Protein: CASSLEAGRTGHEQFF.

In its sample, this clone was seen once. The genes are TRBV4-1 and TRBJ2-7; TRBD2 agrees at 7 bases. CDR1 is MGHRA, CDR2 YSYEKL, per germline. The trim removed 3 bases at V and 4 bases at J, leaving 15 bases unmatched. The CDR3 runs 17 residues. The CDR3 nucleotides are TGCGCCAGCAGCCACCGTTTTGGGGGGGAGGCGGATTACGAGCAGTACTTC. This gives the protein CASSHRFGGEADYEQYF.

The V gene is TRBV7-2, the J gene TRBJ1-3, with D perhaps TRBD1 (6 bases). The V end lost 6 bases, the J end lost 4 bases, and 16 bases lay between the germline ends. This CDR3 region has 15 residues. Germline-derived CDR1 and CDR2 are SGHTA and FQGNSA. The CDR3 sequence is CASRLQGGLGNTIYF. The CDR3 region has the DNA TGTGCCAGCAGACTTCAAGGGGGTCTCGGAAACACCATATATTTT.

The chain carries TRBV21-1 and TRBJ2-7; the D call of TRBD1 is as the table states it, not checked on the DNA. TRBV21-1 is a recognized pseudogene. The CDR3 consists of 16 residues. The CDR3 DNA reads TGTGCCAGCAGCAAATCATGGGCTGGGGGCCCCTACGAGCAGTACTTC. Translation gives CASSKSWAGGPYEQYF.